This TCR beta chain was sequenced for a study of identical twins. The length of the CDR3 is 12 residues. The germline V gene encodes CDR1 MNHEY and CDR2 SVGAGI. The V segment lost 6 bases and the J segment 5 bases; nucleotides outside the gene matches: 4. TCRdb re-analysed the 5' RACE reads in MiXCR, keeping a single row per CDR3 protein. The sample includes about 690,000 distinct CDR3 sequences, around 21% of them seen just once. The data also belong to a second study, concerning T cells expressing NK-cell markers. This second report adds: The TCR beta repertoires originated in sorted CD3+CD56+NKG2C+, CD3+CD56+NKG2C- and CD3+CD56-NKG2C+ T cells.

The receptor's source is a woman aged 18-35 years in good health. The specimen sequenced was PBMCs. V gene TRBV6-5 combines with J gene TRBJ2-7, with 7 bases matching TRBD1. The CDR3 reads CASSPDRDEQYF. The CDR3 DNA follows: TGTGCCAGCAGCCCCGACAGGGACGAGCAGTACTTC.